This T cell receptor beta chain originates from a study of shared clonotypes between healthy human individuals. Study-level points and caveats: Large depth notwithstanding, sorted-subset sequencing proved incomplete by rarefaction. When compared with the clonotypes that were shared by all four sorted-subset donors, the non-shared clonotypes turned out to have lower generation probabilities.

Clones were read by immunoSEQ multiplex PCR, and TCRdb kept only the in-frame ones, dropping some. The sample carries about 1.1 million clones, roughly 80% recorded once. About this clone itself: The target antigen is unknown.

Splitting of CD4+ cells produced CD45RA+ naive and CD45RA-negative memory subsets. This TCR came from a man between 18 and 35 years old in good health. Some clones in this sample may be carry-over from other donors' samples. The sample consisted of memory CD4+ T cells from PBMCs. Regarding subset: CD45RA-negative fraction.

The CDR3, as DNA: TGCGCCAGCAGCCGCCGCCCTCGCGGGAGACCCAATGAGCAGTTCTTC. This translates into CASSRRPRGRPNEQFF. The rearrangement uses TRBV5-1 and TRBJ2-1; 7 bases align to TRBD2. The CDR3 is made up of 16 amino acids. Germline V gene data show CDR1 as SGHRS and CDR2 as YFSETQ. V shed 4 bases and J 6 bases; nucleotides not matched to a gene: 13. Looking up the rest from reference TRBV5-1 and TRBJ2-1 gives the full variable domain: KAGVTQTPRYLIKTRGQQVTLSCSPISGHRSVSWYQQTPGQGLQFLFEYFSETQRNKGNFPGRFSGRQFSNSRSEMNVSTLELGDSALYLCASSRRPRGRPNEQFFGPGTRLTVL.